This entry concerns a single T cell receptor beta chain. At the DNA level, this CDR3 is encoded by other sequences in the same sample as well. This sample is drawn from a study of blood T cell repertoires in COVID-19. The CDR3 runs 13 residues. Trimming removed 4 bases from V and 7 bases from J, with 8 bases in between. Germline values: CDR1 LNHDA, CDR2 SQIVND (reference sequence). The table came from immunoSEQ multiplex PCR; TCRdb's copy has only in-frame clones and leaves some out. The sample has a few hundred thousand clones, about 87% seen once. The sequencing input was PBMCs or T cells enriched from blood (not recorded which). The chain links TRBV19 to TRBJ1-6, with a tentative D call TRBD1 (5 bases). This sequence was found in a man aged 25 to 40 who had recovered from COVID-19. CDR3 sequence reads: CASSTRQNSPLHF. The CDR3 nucleotides read TGTGCCAGTAGTACCCGACAGAATTCACCCCTCCACTTT. Complete variable domain (other parts from reference TRBV19 and TRBJ1-6): DGGITQSPKYLFRKEGQNVTLSCEQNLNHDAMYWYRQDPGQGLRLIYYSQIVNDFQKGDIAEGYSVSREKKESFPLTVTSAQKNPTAFYLCASSTRQNSPLHFGNGTRLTVT.